This T cell receptor beta chain was captured by sequencing in a study of cytomegalovirus exposure and HLA in healthy donors. The germline V gene encodes CDR1 KGHSH and CDR2 LQKENI. V shed 3 bases, J shed 5 bases, and the junction held 10 bases outside the gene matches. The CDR3 length is 15 residues. The PCR employed 60 Vbeta primers together with 13 Jbeta primers. The protocol was immunoSEQ multiplex PCR, while the TCRdb copy is restricted to in-frame clones and leaves out a portion. Among hundreds of thousands of clones listed, 76% were seen once. This chain connects TRBV18 to TRBJ2-7, with TRBD1 matching 7 bases. Sequenced material: PBMCs. This clonotype was obtained from a man aged 18 to 29 in good health and CMV-seronegative. This CDR3 is CASSPGRDRSDEQYF. The CDR3 region has the DNA TGTGCCAGCTCACCGGGTCGGGACAGATCGGACGAGCAGTACTTC.